This TCR beta chain was sequenced in a study of shared clonotypes between healthy human individuals. The study, taken as a whole, reports: Among non-shared clonotypes, generation probabilities were lower than among those shared by all four donors.

Regarding this clone: As yet, its antigen is unknown.

Only in-frame clones appear in the TCRdb table, and some are missing; sequencing was by immunoSEQ multiplex PCR. The sample holds a few million clones; just under 95% are singletons and the top ten take more than 1.5%. Naive CD8 cells lacked CD45RO, underwent positive selection for CCR7 and left out terminally differentiated effector memory CD45RA+ cells. Germline V gene lookup returns CDR1 SGHTS and CDR2 YDEGEE. The CDR3 runs 15 residues. The V end lost 4 bases, the J end lost 2 bases, and 13 bases lay between the germline ends. This sequence was found in a man between 18 and 35 years old in good health. Some clones in this sample may be carry-over from other donors' samples. Source material: naive CD8+ T cells from PBMCs. The rearrangement joins TRBV5-8 to TRBJ2-1; D assignment may be TRBD1 or TRBD2 (6 bases each). The CDR3 loop reads CASSPGDTAYNEQFF. In DNA form, the CDR3 reads TGTGCCAGCAGCCCGGGGGACACAGCCTACAATGAGCAGTTCTTC.